The clone carrying this T cell receptor (beta chain) was recorded many times. What it binds is not known. The entry originates in a study of neurological immune-mediated disorders. Findings and limits, study-wide: Whereas HTLV-1-associated myelopathy showed the most TCR clonal expansion, multiple sclerosis showed the least, with levels below those of healthy controls.

Each sequencing run yielded over 160 million TCR-beta sequences from 15-18 subjects. From the 5' RACE reads, TCRdb called clonotypes with MiXCR, one entry per CDR3 protein. The sample consists of about 48,000 distinct CDR3 sequences, over 9% of them appearing once. The sequence derives from a woman aged 40 to 50 with HTLV-1-associated myelopathy (HAM/TSP). The sequenced material came from PBMCs.

The CDR3 coding sequence is TGTGCCACCAGTGATCATAAGGGACGTCTCGGGAACACCGGGGAGCTGTTTTTT. It encodes CATSDHKGRLGNTGELFF. The chain has TRBV24-1 and TRBJ2-2; possibly TRBD1 or TRBD2 for D (5 bases each). Germline V gene data show CDR1 as KGHDR and CDR2 as SFDVKD. This CDR3 spans 18 amino acids. V lost 3 bases and J lost 1, with 17 bases in between.